The 20 T cell receptor beta chains below all came from one sample that was sequenced in a study of early T cells in non-severe SARS-CoV-2 infection. TCRdb ran MiXCR on the 5' RACE reads and lists one entry per CDR3 protein. The sample contains 53,000 or so distinct CDR3 sequences, approximately 12% of which appear only once. The starting material was whole blood, obtained at baseline. The source of these receptors is an adult who was a healthcare worker with PCR-confirmed SARS-CoV-2 infection or an uninfected control (not recorded which).

The genes are TRBV28 and TRBJ1-2; the D gene is possibly TRBD1 (5 bases). Germline-derived CDR1 and CDR2 are MDHEN and SYDVKM. The ends were cut back, 11 bases at V and 5 bases at J, with 15 bases in the middle. The CDR3 extends over 12 amino acids. CDR3 protein: CAAVGRAYGYTF. As DNA, the CDR3 is TGTGCCGCGGTGGGGCGGGCATATGGCTACACCTTC.

The table lists this clonotype with many counts. The V call is TRBV7-6, the J call TRBJ2-5, with 7 bases lining up with TRBD2. V was pared by 0 bases and J by 5 bases, with 3 bases of the junction left unmatched. Germline V lookup: CDR1 SGHVS, CDR2 FNYEAQ. This CDR3 contains 14 residues. CDR3 nucleotides: TGTGCCAGCAGCTTAGCGGACGGGGGGGAGACCCAGTACTTC. Translation gives CASSLADGGETQYF. Together with reference TRBV7-6 and TRBJ2-5, the CDR3 gives the full variable domain: GAGVSQSPRYKVTKRGQDVALRCDPISGHVSLYWYRQALGQGPEFLTYFNYEAQQDKSGLPNDRFSAERPEGSISTLTIQRTEQRDSAMYRCASSLADGGETQYFGPGTRLLVL.

J is TRBJ2-3 and V is TRBV10-3; perhaps TRBD1 as D (6 bases). In germline, CDR1 is ENHRY, CDR2 SYGVKD. Deletions cut 3 bases from V and 0 bases from J, with 13 bases between. The CDR3 runs to 16 residues. In DNA form, the CDR3 reads TGTGCCATCAGTGAAACAGGGTTGGGGAGCACAGATACGCAGTATTTT. Protein: CAISETGLGSTDTQYF.

This clonotype was counted a few times. This chain connects TRBV11-2 to TRBJ2-5; 8 bases line up with TRBD1. CDR1 is SGHAT and CDR2 is FQNNGV in the germline V gene. The CDR3 consists of 15 residues. Losses at the gene ends were 4 bases for V and 2 bases for J; bases not matched to a gene: 6. CDR3 DNA sequence: TGTGCCAGCAGCTATACGACAGGGGTTCAAGAGACCCAGTACTTC. Protein sequence: CASSYTTGVQETQYF.

This clonotype was seen a handful of times. The rearrangement joins TRBV7-2 to TRBJ2-1; 9 bases fit TRBD2. V gave up 4 bases and J gave up 3 bases; unmatched junction bases: 4. CDR3 length equals 15 residues. Germline-derived CDR1 and CDR2 are SGHTA and FQGNSA. The CDR3 is CASSYRSGGYNEQFF. CDR3 DNA: TGTGCCAGCAGCTACCGTAGCGGGGGCTACAATGAGCAGTTCTTC.

This clonotype was seen ten or more times. The V call is TRBV5-1, the J call TRBJ1-1; D is possibly TRBD1 (5 bases). Germline CDR1 reads SGHRS; CDR2 reads YFSETQ. Trimming took 2 bases from V and 4 from J, leaving 18 bases between them. The CDR3 length is 16 residues. The CDR3 coding sequence is TGCGCCAGCAGCTTTTCGGGACGAAGCCGGGCCACTGAAGCTTTCTTT. It translates to CASSFSGRSRATEAFF.

The table lists this clonotype with a few counts. This sequence joins TRBV19 and TRBJ2-1; D may correspond to TRBD1 or TRBD2 (6 bases each). Trimming removed 6 bases at V and 6 bases at J, with 12 bases between. Germline CDR1 reads LNHDA; CDR2 reads SQIVND (reference sequence). The CDR3 extends over 13 amino acids. CDR3 nucleotide sequence: TGTGCCAGTAGAGTGGGGGGCCTCAATGAGCAGTTCTTC. Protein sequence: CASRVGGLNEQFF. Full variable domain (rest looked up from reference TRBV19 and TRBJ2-1): DGGITQSPKYLFRKEGQNVTLSCEQNLNHDAMYWYRQDPGQGLRLIYYSQIVNDFQKGDIAEGYSVSREKKESFPLTVTSAQKNPTAFYLCASRVGGLNEQFFGPGTRLTVL.

This chain joins TRBV25-1 and TRBJ2-7, with D perhaps TRBD2 (5 bases). Per the germline V gene, CDR1 is MGHDK and CDR2 is SYGVNS. The V gene lost 7 bases and the J gene lost 6 bases, with 13 bases spanning the gap. The CDR3 runs 12 residues. The CDR3 sequence is CASTEGLGEQYF. In DNA, the CDR3 is TGTGCCAGCACTGAGGGTTTGGGCGAGCAGTACTTC.

The chain has TRBV18 and TRBJ1-1, with D unclear. CDR1 is KGHSH, CDR2 LQKENI, per germline. V shed 2 bases and J shed 1 base, with 11 bases lying between them. The CDR3 extends over 15 amino acids. The CDR3 nucleotides read TGTGCCAGCTCACCAAGCGAGTTGCCGAACACTGAAGCTTTCTTT. It encodes CASSPSELPNTEAFF.

This clonotype has a handful of counts. The chain is built from TRBV7-2 and TRBJ2-4; TRBD1 aligns across 9 bases. The V segment lost 5 bases and the J segment 4 bases; nucleotides outside the gene matches: 9. The CDR3 has 16 residues. Germline CDR1 is SGHTA and CDR2 is FQGNSA. For the CDR3, the DNA is TGTGCCAGCAGCCCAAGACAGGGGGGGAATAAAAACATTCAGTACTTC. Translated, it gives CASSPRQGGNKNIQYF.

This clonotype was seen more than once but under ten times. J is TRBJ2-7 and V is TRBV27; D not resolved. Germline V lookup: CDR1 MNHEY, CDR2 SMNVEV (reference sequence). This CDR3 spans 8 amino acids. Here the CDR3 reads CSLGEQYF. The CDR3 DNA follows: TGTAGTTTAGGGGAGCAGTACTTC.

This clonotype was observed at least ten times. The CDR3 reads CSVAISGVTDTQYF. The DNA of the CDR3 is TGCAGCGTTGCGATATCGGGGGTCACAGATACGCAGTATTTT. The chain employs TRBV29-1 and TRBJ2-3; TRBD2 is a possible D gene (6 bases). V dropped 4 bases and J dropped 2 bases, with 13 bases sitting between them. The germline gives CDR1 SQVTM, CDR2 ANQGSEA. The CDR3 consists of 14 residues.

This rearrangement joins TRBV20-1 to TRBJ2-7, with D possibly matching TRBD2 (6 bases). V dropped 0 bases and J dropped 2 bases, with 14 bases sitting between them. The CDR3 length is 15 residues. CDR1 DFQATT and CDR2 SNEGSKA come from the germline V gene (reference sequence). The CDR3 coding sequence is TGCAGTGCTAGAGATCTTTCCGGCGGGGCCTACGAGCAGTACTTC. It specifies CSARDLSGGAYEQYF.

This clonotype was seen at least ten times. This chain links TRBV9 with TRBJ2-7; possible D gene TRBD2, 5 bases. In germline, CDR1 is SGDLS, CDR2 YYNGEE. This CDR3 is built from 12 residues. Trimming removed 3 bases from V and 5 bases from J, with 9 bases in between. CDR3 residues: CASSAIGDEQYF. The CDR3 nucleotides read TGTGCCAGCAGCGCCATCGGGGACGAGCAGTACTTC.

V is TRBV6-2 or TRBV6-3 and J is TRBJ2-7; tentatively, D is TRBD1 (6 bases). V dropped 2 bases and J dropped 0 bases, with 11 bases sitting between them. Germline values: CDR1 MNHEY, CDR2 SVGEGT. This CDR3 has 15 amino acids. CDR3 amino acids: CASSYERGISYEQYF. CDR3 DNA: TGTGCCAGCAGTTACGAGAGGGGGATCTCCTACGAGCAGTACTTC.

Details on this clonotype: A much more abundant neighbour one base away suggests this may be a read error. The genes are TRBV7-9 and TRBJ1-4; D remains unclear. Germline-derived CDR1 and CDR2 are SEHNR and FQNEAQ (reference sequence). V lost 3 bases and J lost 4, with 9 bases in between. The CDR3 covers 14 residues. This CDR3 reads CASSLPLGNEKLFF. The CDR3 DNA sequence: TGTGCCAGCAGCTTGCCGTTAGGTAATGAAAAACTGTTTTTT.

This chain joins TRBV18 and TRBJ2-5; possible D gene TRBD2, 5 bases. The germline V gene has CDR1 KGHSH and CDR2 LQKENI. This CDR3 has 13 amino acids. Trimming took 3 bases from V and 5 from J, leaving 10 bases between them. CDR3 sequence: CASSPRAKETQYF. As DNA, the CDR3 is TGTGCCAGCTCACCGAGGGCCAAGGAGACCCAGTACTTC.

The sample holds many counts of this clonotype. V is TRBV12-3 or TRBV12-4 and J is TRBJ1-6; D is perhaps TRBD1 (5 bases). The CDR3 consists of 14 residues. V was clipped by 7 bases and J by 8 bases, with 15 bases between them. CDR3 coding DNA: TGTGCCAGCACCCTCTTGGGGCCCGATTCACCCCTCCACTTT. Its protein is CASTLLGPDSPLHF.

At least ten counts were recorded for this clonotype. The chain uses TRBV29-1 and TRBJ2-5; D uncertain. Between the trimmed V and J ends, which lost 1 base and 1 base, there was a span of 7 bases. The CDR3 consists of 13 residues. Germline values: CDR1 SQVTM, CDR2 ANQGSEA. This chain's CDR3 is CSVEGQLQETQYF. DNA for the CDR3: TGCAGCGTTGAAGGGCAGCTCCAAGAGACCCAGTACTTC.

This clonotype showed up just a few times. The chain combines TRBV29-1 with TRBJ1-5, with 8 positions matching TRBD1. The V gene's germline CDR1 is SQVTM and CDR2 ANQGSEA. The J segment lost 4 bases and the V segment lost 3 bases, leaving 2 bases of the junction unmatched. This CDR3 is built from 13 residues. Written as DNA, the CDR3 is TGCAGCGTTGAGCAGGGGGCGAATCAGCCCCAGCATTTT. Protein sequence: CSVEQGANQPQHF.